One sample yielded the 10 T cell receptor beta chains listed below, sequenced in a study of T cell repertoires in aging, cancer and after chemotherapy. TRB rearrangements spanning V, D and J were amplified using mixed TRB-A/B primers. TCRdb used MiXCR to reprocess the multiplex PCR reads, holding one entry per CDR3 protein. The sample holds about 10,000 distinct CDR3 sequences; less than 25% are singletons and the top ten take roughly 13%. TCR beta rearrangements were amplified from peripheral blood genomic DNA. Input material: blood. All receptors come from a human donor with a blood cancer. The donor label of this sample is uncertain.

Judged by abundance, this clonotype is medium-sized. The genes are TRBV10-3 and TRBJ2-2, with 8 bases identical to TRBD1. The junction had 6 bases not matched to a gene; V was cut back by 5 bases and J by 4 bases. Germline V lookup: CDR1 ENHRY, CDR2 SYGVKD. The CDR3 totals 15 residues. CDR3 amino acids: CAISPGQGFTGELFF. The DNA for the CDR3 is TGTGCCATCAGTCCTGGACAGGGCTTCACCGGGGAGCTGTTTTTT.

This clonotype was seen a few times. V is TRBV27 and J is TRBJ2-1, with 7 bases that match TRBD2. This CDR3 contains 13 residues. CDR1 is MNHEY and CDR2 is SMNVEV in the germline V gene (reference sequence). Unmatched junction bases numbered 3, after V lost 3 bases and J lost 7 bases. The CDR3 DNA reads TGTGCCAGCAGTTTCGGCGGGAGTAATGAGCAGTTCTTC. This translates into CASSFGGSNEQFF.

In its sample, this clonotype is medium-sized. The chain employs TRBV30 and TRBJ2-3, with D possibly TRBD1 on 5 matching bases. The CDR3 covers 13 residues. The V gene's germline CDR1 is GTSNPN and CDR2 SVGIG (reference sequence). Trimming stripped 0 bases from V and 4 bases from J, with 8 bases between. Here the CDR3 reads CAWSVRGPDTQYF. The CDR3 coding sequence is TGTGCCTGGAGTGTTAGGGGTCCAGATACGCAGTATTTT. Full variable domain (rest looked up from reference TRBV30 and TRBJ2-3): SQTIHQWPATLVQPVGSPLSLECTVEGTSNPNLYWYRQAAGRGLQLLFYSVGIGQISSEVPQNLSASRPQDRQFILSSKKLLLSDSGFYLCAWSVRGPDTQYFGPGTRLTVL.

The gene calls are TRBV5-1 and TRBJ2-4; D is possibly TRBD1 (6 bases). Germline-derived CDR1 and CDR2 are SGHRS and YFSETQ. V was shortened by 0 bases and J by 6 bases, with 16 bases between the two germline ends. The length of the CDR3 is 16 residues. The CDR3 is CASSLDDGLGGNIQYF. In DNA form, the CDR3 reads TGCGCCAGCAGCTTGGATGACGGGTTAGGGGGAAACATTCAGTACTTC. The whole variable domain, remainder taken from reference TRBV5-1 and TRBJ2-4, is KAGVTQTPRYLIKTRGQQVTLSCSPISGHRSVSWYQQTPGQGLQFLFEYFSETQRNKGNFPGRFSGRQFSNSRSEMNVSTLELGDSALYLCASSLDDGLGGNIQYFGAGTRLSVL.

In its sample, this clonotype is medium-sized (0.01 to 0.1%). The V and J genes are TRBV6-5 and TRBJ2-2; TRBD2 matches at 15 bases. With V trimmed by 5 bases and J by 2 bases, 6 bases remained unmatched. Germline CDR1 is MNHEY and CDR2 is SVGAGI. The CDR3 consists of 18 residues. For the CDR3, the DNA is TGTGCCAGCAGTCCCCGGACTAGCGGGAGGGCCAACACCGGGGAGCTGTTTTTT. This codes for CASSPRTSGRANTGELFF.

CDR3 loop: CASSRGPGGQETQYF. The DNA for the CDR3 is TGTGCCAGCAGCCGCGGTCCAGGAGGGCAAGAGACCCAGTACTTC. V usage is TRBV11-2 and J usage is TRBJ2-7; a possible D gene is TRBD2 (6 bases). The end of the DNA is better explained by TRBJ2-5, so the J call may be wrong. The CDR3 runs 15 residues. The V gene's germline CDR1 is SGHAT and CDR2 FQNNGV.

This clonotype ranks as medium-sized. This sequence joins TRBV27 and TRBJ1-2, with D hard to call. CDR1 is MNHEY, CDR2 SMNVEV, per germline (reference sequence). CDR3 length: 16 residues. V lost 5 bases and J lost 6, with 22 bases in between. The CDR3 DNA is TGTGCCAGCAGTACCTATACATTCAGCGGGCCCCATGGCTACACCTTC. Its protein is CASSTYTFSGPHGYTF.

For this clonotype: This could be a read error, since a much larger clone is one nucleotide away. This chain links TRBV30 with TRBJ1-2; perhaps TRBD1 as D (6 bases). V was cut by 0 bases and J by 7 bases, with 18 bases left in between. CDR3 size: 15 residues. CDR1 is GTSNPN and CDR2 is SVGIG in the germline V gene (reference sequence). DNA for the CDR3: TGTGCCTGGAGTGTAGGGGGTGTGACCGCGGGTGGCTACACCTTC. This encodes CAWSVGGVTAGGYTF.

The rearrangement uses TRBV10-2 and TRBJ2-4; D gene uncertain. CDR3 length: 17 residues. The V gene's germline CDR1 is WSHSY and CDR2 SAAADI. V lost 0 bases and J 3 bases, leaving 15 bases between the germline ends. Here the CDR3 DNA reads TGCGCCAGCAGTGAGTCTTCTTACCCCAATCTCAAAAACATTCAGTACTTC. It specifies CASSESSYPNLKNIQYF.

Sample share makes this clonotype medium-sized. The gene calls are TRBV19 and TRBJ1-5; D call uncertain. V lost 5 bases to trimming and J lost 3 bases, with 14 bases between them. The CDR3 length is 15 residues. CDR1 and CDR2 (germline): LNHDA, SQIVND (reference sequence). CDR3 sequence (DNA): TGTGCCAGTAGTGGGATCGAAAGGGACAATCAGCCCCAGCATTTT. Translating gives CASSGIERDNQPQHF.